This TCR beta chain was sequenced during a study of blood T cell repertoires in COVID-19. Study-wide context: The United States, Italy and Spain were the sources of the acute and convalescent COVID-19 samples. PBMCs, B-cell-depleted T cells, or T cells were the source of the cDNA or gDNA that made up the material.

Per the original methods: Researchers report that nucleated cell counts were estimated from reference gene primer amplification. Produced via immunoSEQ multiplex PCR; TCRdb's table is partial and in-frame only. Clonal size and the V and J genes are those of that table, whereas D and trimming came from the DNA. The table shows 150,000 to 160,000 clones, with roughly four fifths occurring only once. V was cut by 3 bases and J by 7 bases, with 10 bases left in between. The CDR3 contains 14 residues. Germline CDR1 and CDR2: SNHLY and FYNNEI. The receptor was derived from a woman aged 55-69 years with acute or convalescent COVID-19. Sequenced sample: peripheral blood. The rearrangement links TRBV2 to TRBJ1-6; D unresolved. The CDR3 region is CASSDRQRNSPLHF. Written as DNA, the CDR3 is TGTGCCAGCAGTGACAGGCAAAGGAATTCACCCCTCCACTTT.